A single sample is the source of the 5 T cell receptor beta chains below, sequenced in a study of blood T cell repertoires in COVID-19. Measured with immunoSEQ multiplex PCR; TCRdb has only the in-frame clones, and not every one. The sample includes over 250,000 clones, 89% of them seen just once. Sequenced material: PBMCs or T cells enriched from blood (not recorded which). The receptors shown here come from a woman aged 55-69 years who had recovered from COVID-19.

CDR3: CASIRTAGGVHYGTGELFF. Written as DNA, the CDR3 is TGTGCCAGCATCCGTACCGCAGGGGGCGTGCATTATGGGACCGGGGAGCTGTTTTTT. The V and J genes are TRBV5-6 and TRBJ2-2; TRBD1 agrees at 8 bases. The germline gives CDR1 SGHDT, CDR2 YYEEEE. The CDR3 runs to 19 residues. The V gene end was trimmed by 6 bases and the J gene end by 5 bases; junction bases not matched to a gene: 21.

This chain links TRBV28 with TRBJ1-1; D unresolved. Germline V gene data show CDR1 as MDHEN and CDR2 as SYDVKM. Deletions cut 6 bases from V and 7 bases from J, with 15 bases between. The CDR3 runs to 13 residues. CDR3 sequence (DNA): TGTGCCAGCAGCGCCATACTGCCCTTTGAAGCTTTCTTT. This translates into CASSAILPFEAFF.

The rearrangement links TRBV5-1 to TRBJ1-2; D not resolved. Trimming left V 5 bases short and J 5 bases short, with 7 bases between. This CDR3 region has 11 residues. The germline V gene encodes CDR1 SGHRS and CDR2 YFSETQ. CDR3 in amino acids: CASREGYGYTF. In nucleotides, the CDR3 is TGCGCCAGCAGGGAGGGATATGGCTACACCTTC.

This clone was observed once. The genes are TRBV5-1 and TRBJ1-2; D is unclear. V was pared by 0 bases and J by 7 bases, with 10 bases between. This CDR3 is built from 13 residues. Looked up from germline, CDR1 is SGHRS and CDR2 is YFSETQ. CDR3 residues: CASSLEPSGGYTF. The CDR3 region has the DNA TGCGCCAGCAGCTTGGAGCCAAGTGGTGGCTACACCTTC. Supplemented by reference TRBV5-1 and TRBJ1-2, the full variable domain reads KAGVTQTPRYLIKTRGQQVTLSCSPISGHRSVSWYQQTPGQGLQFLFEYFSETQRNKGNFPGRFSGRQFSNSRSEMNVSTLELGDSALYLCASSLEPSGGYTFGSGTRLTVV.

The V and J genes are TRBV3-1 (or the pseudogene TRBV3-2) and TRBJ2-7; TRBD2 agrees at 10 bases. J lost 4 bases, V lost 0 bases, and 6 bases had no gene match. Germline V CDR1 and CDR2: LGHDT, YNNKEL (reference sequence). The CDR3 totals 16 residues. This CDR3 reads CASSQDGLAVGYEQYF. The CDR3 bases are TGTGCCAGCAGCCAAGACGGACTAGCGGTGGGGTACGAGCAGTACTTC.